This TCR beta chain was identified in a study of CD8+ T cells in alopecia areata. cDNA reverse transcribed from extracted RNA served as the sequencing template. Measured with immunoSEQ multiplex PCR; TCRdb has only the in-frame clones, and not every one. The record shows around 110,000 clones for this sample, with no singletons present. Only a few counts were recorded for this clone. What it binds is not known. Each gene name is a mouse one. The missing CDR3 end, 4 residues past where the read stops, is filled in from the germline J gene. The CDR3 runs to 13 residues. CDR1 is NNHDY, CDR2 SYVADS, per germline. Study outcomes and limitations: Lesional scalp displayed greater clonality than normal scalp, most notably in alopecia totalis/universalis.

The sequence derives from a C3H/HeJ mouse with alopecia areata. MHC haplotype: H2-k. Sequenced sample: lesional skin. This rearrangement joins TRBV13-3 to TRBJ2-7; a possible D gene is TRBD2 (6 bases). CDR3 bases read: TGTGCCAGCAGTGGGGACTTCCGTTAT. It translates to CASSGDFRY. In full, the CDR3 is CASSGDFRYEQYF.